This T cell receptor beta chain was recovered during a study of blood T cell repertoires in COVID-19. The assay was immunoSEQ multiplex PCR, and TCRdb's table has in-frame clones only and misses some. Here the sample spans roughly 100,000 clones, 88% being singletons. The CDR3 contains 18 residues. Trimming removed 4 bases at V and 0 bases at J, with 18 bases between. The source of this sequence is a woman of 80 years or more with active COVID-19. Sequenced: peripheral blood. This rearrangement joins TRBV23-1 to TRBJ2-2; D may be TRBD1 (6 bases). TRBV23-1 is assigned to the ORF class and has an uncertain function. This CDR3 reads CASSPRQLQGPNTGELFF. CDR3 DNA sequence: TGCGCCAGCAGTCCCCGGCAATTACAGGGACCGAACACCGGGGAGCTGTTTTTT.